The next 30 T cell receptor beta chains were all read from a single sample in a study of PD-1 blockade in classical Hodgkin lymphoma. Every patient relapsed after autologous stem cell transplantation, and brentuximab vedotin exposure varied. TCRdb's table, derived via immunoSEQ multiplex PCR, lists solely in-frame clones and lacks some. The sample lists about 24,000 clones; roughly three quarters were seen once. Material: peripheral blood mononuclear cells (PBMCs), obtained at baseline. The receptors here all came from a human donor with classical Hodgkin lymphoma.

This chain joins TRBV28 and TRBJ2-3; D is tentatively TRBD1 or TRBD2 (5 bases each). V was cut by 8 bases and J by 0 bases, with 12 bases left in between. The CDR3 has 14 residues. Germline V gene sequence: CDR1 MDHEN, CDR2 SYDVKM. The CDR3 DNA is TGTGCCAGCGAGTGGGGGATTAGCACAGATACGCAGTATTTT. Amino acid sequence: CASEWGISTDTQYF.

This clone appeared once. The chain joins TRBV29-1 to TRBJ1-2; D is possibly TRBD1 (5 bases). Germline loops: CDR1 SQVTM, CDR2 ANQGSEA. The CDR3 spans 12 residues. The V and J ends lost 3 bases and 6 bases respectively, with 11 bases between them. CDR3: CSVEAGIHGYTF. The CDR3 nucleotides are TGCAGCGTTGAGGCAGGGATCCATGGCTACACCTTC.

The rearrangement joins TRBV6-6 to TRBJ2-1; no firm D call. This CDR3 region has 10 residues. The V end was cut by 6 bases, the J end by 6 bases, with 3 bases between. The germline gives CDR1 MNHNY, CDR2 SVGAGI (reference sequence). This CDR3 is CASSSNEQFF. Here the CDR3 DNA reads TGTGCCAGCAGCTCCAATGAGCAGTTCTTC.

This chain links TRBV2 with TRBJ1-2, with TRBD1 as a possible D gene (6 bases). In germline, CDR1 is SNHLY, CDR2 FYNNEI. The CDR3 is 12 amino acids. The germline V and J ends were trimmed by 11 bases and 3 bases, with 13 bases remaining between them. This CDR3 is CAGGPGDYGYTF. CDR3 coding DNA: TGTGCCGGGGGACCAGGGGACTATGGCTACACCTTC.

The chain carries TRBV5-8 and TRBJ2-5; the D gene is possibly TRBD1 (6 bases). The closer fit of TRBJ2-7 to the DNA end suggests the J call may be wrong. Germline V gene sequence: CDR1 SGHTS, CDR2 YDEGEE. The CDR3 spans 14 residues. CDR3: CASSTRDTAYEQYF. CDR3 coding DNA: TGTGCCAGCAGCACAAGGGACACTGCGTACGAGCAGTACTTC.

The CDR3 bases are TGTGCCAGCAGTTATAACGGCGGGACTGAAGCTTTCTTT. It is translated as CASSYNGGTEAFF. The V and J genes are TRBV6-5 and TRBJ1-1; no clear D. Germline V CDR1 and CDR2: MNHEY, SVGAGI. The germline V and J ends were trimmed by 3 bases and 5 bases, with 10 bases remaining between them. This CDR3 contains 13 residues.

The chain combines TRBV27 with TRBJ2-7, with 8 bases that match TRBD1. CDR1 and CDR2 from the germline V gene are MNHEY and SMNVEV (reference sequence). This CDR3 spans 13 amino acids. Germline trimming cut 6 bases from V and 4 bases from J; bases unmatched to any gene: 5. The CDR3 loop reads CASRETGAYEQYF. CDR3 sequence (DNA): TGTGCCAGCAGAGAGACAGGGGCTTACGAGCAGTACTTC.

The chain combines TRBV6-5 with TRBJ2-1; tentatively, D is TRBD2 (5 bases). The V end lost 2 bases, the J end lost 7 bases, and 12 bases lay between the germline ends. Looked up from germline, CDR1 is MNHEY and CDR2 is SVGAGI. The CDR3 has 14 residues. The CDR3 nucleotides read TGTGCCAGCAGTTACGTCTGGACTTCTAATGAGCAGTTCTTC. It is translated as CASSYVWTSNEQFF.

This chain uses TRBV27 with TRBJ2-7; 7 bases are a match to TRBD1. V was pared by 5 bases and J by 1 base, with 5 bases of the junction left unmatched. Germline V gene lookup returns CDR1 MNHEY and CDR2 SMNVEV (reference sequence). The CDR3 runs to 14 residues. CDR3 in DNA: TGTGCCAGCAGTCAGTACAGGGGATCCTACGAGCAGTACTTC. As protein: CASSQYRGSYEQYF.

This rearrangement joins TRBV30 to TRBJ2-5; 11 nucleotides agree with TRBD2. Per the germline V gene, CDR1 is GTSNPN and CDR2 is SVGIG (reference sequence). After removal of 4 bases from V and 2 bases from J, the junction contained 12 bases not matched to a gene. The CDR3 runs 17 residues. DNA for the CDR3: TGTGCCTGGACTGAAGGGCGACTAGCGGGGCTTCAAGAGACCCAGTACTTC. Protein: CAWTEGRLAGLQETQYF.

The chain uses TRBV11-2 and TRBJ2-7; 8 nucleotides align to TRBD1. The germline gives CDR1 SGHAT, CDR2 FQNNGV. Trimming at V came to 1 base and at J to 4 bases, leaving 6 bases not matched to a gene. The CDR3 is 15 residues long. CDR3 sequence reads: CASSLGAGGRYEQYF. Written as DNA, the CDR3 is TGTGCCAGCAGCTTAGGAGCAGGGGGCCGGTACGAGCAGTACTTC. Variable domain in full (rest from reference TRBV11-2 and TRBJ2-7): EAGVAQSPRYKIIEKRQSVAFWCNPISGHATLYWYQQILGQGPKLLIQFQNNGVVDDSQLPKDRFSAERLKGVDSTLKIQPAKLEDSAVYLCASSLGAGGRYEQYFGPGTRLTVT.

This CDR3 is CASSNRQDPYGYTF. Written as DNA, the CDR3 is TGTGCCAGCAGCAACAGACAGGACCCCTATGGCTACACCTTC. The chain combines TRBV28 with TRBJ1-2; D is possibly TRBD1 (6 bases). Germline V gene data show CDR1 as MDHEN and CDR2 as SYDVKM. V shed 6 bases and J shed 4 bases, with 15 bases lying between them. The CDR3 loop spans 14 amino acids.

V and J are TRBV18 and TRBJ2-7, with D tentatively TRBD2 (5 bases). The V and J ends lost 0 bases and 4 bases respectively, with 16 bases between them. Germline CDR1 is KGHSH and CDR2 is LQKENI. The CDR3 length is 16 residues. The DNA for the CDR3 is TGTGCCAGCTCACCACCTGAGACGGGATGGGGTTACGAGCAGTACTTC. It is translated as CASSPPETGWGYEQYF.

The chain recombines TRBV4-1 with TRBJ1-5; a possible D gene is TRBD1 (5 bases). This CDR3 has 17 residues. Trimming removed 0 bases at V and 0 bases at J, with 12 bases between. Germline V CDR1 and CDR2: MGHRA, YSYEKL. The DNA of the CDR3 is TGCGCCAGCAGCCAAGATCCGGGGGAATATAGCAATCAGCCCCAGCATTTT. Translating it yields CASSQDPGEYSNQPQHF.

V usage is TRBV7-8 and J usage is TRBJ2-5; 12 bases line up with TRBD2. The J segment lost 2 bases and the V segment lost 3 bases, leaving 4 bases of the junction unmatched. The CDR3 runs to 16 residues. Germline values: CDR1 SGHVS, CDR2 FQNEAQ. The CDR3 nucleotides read TGTGCCAGCAGCTTGTCAGGACTAGCGGGACAAGAGACCCAGTACTTC. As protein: CASSLSGLAGQETQYF.

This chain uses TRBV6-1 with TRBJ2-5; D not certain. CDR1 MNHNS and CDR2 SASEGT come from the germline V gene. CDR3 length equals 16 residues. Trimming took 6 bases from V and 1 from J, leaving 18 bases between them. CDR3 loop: CASREITRPLQETQYF. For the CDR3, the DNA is TGTGCCAGCAGAGAAATAACAAGGCCCCTCCAAGAGACCCAGTACTTC.

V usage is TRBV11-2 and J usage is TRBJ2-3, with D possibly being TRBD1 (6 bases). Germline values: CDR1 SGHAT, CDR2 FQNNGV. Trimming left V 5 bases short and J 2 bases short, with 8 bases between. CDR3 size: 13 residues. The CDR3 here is CASSMGATDTQYF. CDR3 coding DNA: TGTGCCAGCAGCATGGGGGCCACAGATACGCAGTATTTT. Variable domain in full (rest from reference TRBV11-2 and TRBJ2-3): EAGVAQSPRYKIIEKRQSVAFWCNPISGHATLYWYQQILGQGPKLLIQFQNNGVVDDSQLPKDRFSAERLKGVDSTLKIQPAKLEDSAVYLCASSMGATDTQYFGPGTRLTVL.

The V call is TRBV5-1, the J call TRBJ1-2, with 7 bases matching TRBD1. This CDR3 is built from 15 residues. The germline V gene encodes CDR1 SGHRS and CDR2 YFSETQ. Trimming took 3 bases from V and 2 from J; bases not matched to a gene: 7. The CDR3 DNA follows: TGCGCCAGCAGCTCCTTAGGACAGGTGAACTATGGCTACACCTTC. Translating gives CASSSLGQVNYGYTF.

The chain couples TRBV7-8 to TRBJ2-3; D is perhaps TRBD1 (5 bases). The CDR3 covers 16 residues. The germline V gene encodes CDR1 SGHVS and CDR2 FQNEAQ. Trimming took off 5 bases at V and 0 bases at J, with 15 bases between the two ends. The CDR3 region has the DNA TGTGCCAGCAGCCCACCTGGGGCAGGAAGCACAGATACGCAGTATTTT. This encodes CASSPPGAGSTDTQYF. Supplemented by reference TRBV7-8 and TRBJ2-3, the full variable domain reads GAGVSQSPRYKVAKRGQDVALRCDPISGHVSLFWYQQALGQGPEFLTYFQNEAQLDKSGLPSDRFFAERPEGSVSTLKIQRTQQEDSAVYLCASSPPGAGSTDTQYFGPGTRLTVL.

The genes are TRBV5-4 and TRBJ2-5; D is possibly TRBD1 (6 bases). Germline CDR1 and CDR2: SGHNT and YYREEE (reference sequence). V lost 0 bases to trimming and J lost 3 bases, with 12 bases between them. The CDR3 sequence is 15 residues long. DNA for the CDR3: TGTGCCAGCAGCTTGGTGGCAGGGGACAAAGAGACCCAGTACTTC. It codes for CASSLVAGDKETQYF. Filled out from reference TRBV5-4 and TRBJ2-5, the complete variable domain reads ETGVTQSPTHLIKTRGQQVTLRCSSQSGHNTVSWYQQALGQGPQFIFQYYREEENGRGNFPPRFSGLQFPNYSSELNVNALELDDSALYLCASSLVAGDKETQYFGPGTRLLVL.

The CDR3 DNA reads TGTGCCAGCATAGAACAGGGCTCCGAGGGCTACACCTTC. It is translated as CASIEQGSEGYTF. This chain uses TRBV28 with TRBJ1-2, with TRBD1 as a possible D gene (6 bases). Germline loops: CDR1 MDHEN, CDR2 SYDVKM. CDR3 size: 13 residues. V was shortened by 7 bases and J by 8 bases, with 17 bases between the two germline ends.

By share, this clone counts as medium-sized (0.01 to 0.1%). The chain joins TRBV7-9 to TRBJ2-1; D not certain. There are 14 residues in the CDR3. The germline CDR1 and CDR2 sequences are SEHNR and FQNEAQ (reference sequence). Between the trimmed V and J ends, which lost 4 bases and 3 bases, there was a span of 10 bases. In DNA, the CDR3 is TGTGCCAGCAGCTCCCCTGAATACTACAATGAGCAGTTCTTC. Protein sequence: CASSSPEYYNEQFF.

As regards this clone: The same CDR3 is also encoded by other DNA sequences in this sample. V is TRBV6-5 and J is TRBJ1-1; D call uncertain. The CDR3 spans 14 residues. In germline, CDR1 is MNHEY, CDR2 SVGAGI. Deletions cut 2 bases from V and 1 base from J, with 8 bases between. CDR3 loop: CASSYHLGNTEAFF. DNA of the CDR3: TGTGCCAGCAGTTACCATTTGGGGAACACTGAAGCTTTCTTT.

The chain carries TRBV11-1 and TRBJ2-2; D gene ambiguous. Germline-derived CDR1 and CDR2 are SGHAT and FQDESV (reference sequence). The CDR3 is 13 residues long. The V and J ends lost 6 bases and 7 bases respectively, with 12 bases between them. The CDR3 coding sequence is TGTGCCAGCAGACCAATACGGAGCGGGGAGCTGTTTTTT. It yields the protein CASRPIRSGELFF.

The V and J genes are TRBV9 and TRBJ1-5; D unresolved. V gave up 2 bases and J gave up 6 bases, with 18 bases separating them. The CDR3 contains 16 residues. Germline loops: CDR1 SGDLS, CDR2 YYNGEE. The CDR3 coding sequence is TGTGCCAGCAGCGTCGGGATCGGGGATGAAGGTCAGCCCCAGCATTTT. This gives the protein CASSVGIGDEGQPQHF.

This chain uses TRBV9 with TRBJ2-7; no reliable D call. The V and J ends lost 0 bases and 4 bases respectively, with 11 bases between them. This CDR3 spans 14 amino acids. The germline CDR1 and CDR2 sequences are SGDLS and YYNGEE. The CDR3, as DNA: TGTGCCAGCAGCGTAGGTACCACCGGATACGAGCAGTACTTC. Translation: CASSVGTTGYEQYF. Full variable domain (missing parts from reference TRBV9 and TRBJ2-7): DSGVTQTPKHLITATGQRVTLRCSPRSGDLSVYWYQQSLDQGLQFLIQYYNGEERAKGNILERFSAQQFPDLHSELNLSSLELGDSALYFCASSVGTTGYEQYFGPGTRLTVT.

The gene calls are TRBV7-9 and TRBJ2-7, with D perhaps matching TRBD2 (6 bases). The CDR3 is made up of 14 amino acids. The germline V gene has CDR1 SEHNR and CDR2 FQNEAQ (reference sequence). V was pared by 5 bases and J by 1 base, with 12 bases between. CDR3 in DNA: TGTGCCAGCAGCCCCCGGGACTTGTCCTACGAGCAGTACTTC. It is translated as CASSPRDLSYEQYF. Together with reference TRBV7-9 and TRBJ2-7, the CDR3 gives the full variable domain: DTGVSQNPRHKITKRGQNVTFRCDPISEHNRLYWYRQTLGQGPEFLTYFQNEAQLEKSRLLSDRFSAERPKGSFSTLEIQRTEQGDSAMYLCASSPRDLSYEQYFGPGTRLTVT.

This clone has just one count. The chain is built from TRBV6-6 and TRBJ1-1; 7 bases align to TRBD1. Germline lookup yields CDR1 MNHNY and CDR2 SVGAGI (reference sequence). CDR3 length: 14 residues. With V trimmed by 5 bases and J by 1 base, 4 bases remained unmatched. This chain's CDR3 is CASSPGQSNTEAFF. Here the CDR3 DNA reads TGTGCCAGCAGTCCGGGACAGTCGAACACTGAAGCTTTCTTT.

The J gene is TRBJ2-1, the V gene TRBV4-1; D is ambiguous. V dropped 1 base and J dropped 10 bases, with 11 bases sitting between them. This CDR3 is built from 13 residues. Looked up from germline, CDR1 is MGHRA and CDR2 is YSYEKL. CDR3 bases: TGCGCCAGCAGCCAAGTATCCCTGGGGGAGCAGTTCTTC. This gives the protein CASSQVSLGEQFF.

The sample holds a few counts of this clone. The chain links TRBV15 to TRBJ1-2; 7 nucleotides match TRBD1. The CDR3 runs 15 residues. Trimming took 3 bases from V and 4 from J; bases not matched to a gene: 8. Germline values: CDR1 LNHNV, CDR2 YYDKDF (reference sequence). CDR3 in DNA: TGTGCCACCAGCAGGAACAGGGGCTCCTTCTATGGCTACACCTTC. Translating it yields CATSRNRGSFYGYTF.